A selection of T cell receptor beta chains follows, all from one sample in a study of CD8 T cells in ankylosing spondylitis. TCRdb fed the 5' RACE reads into MiXCR, producing one record per CDR3 protein. This sample has approximately 35,000 distinct CDR3 sequences, with 11% found just once. The sample taken for sequencing was synovial fluid, either unsorted or a sorted T cell fraction (not recorded which). The receptors were sampled from a male donor with ankylosing spondylitis. Each CDR3 is given with its conserved first and last residue. The order of the fields is clone size, D gene, J gene, V gene, CDR3 protein, CDR3 DNA. A D gene is named only where the DNA matches it firmly. The size entry is marked missing in some rows and otherwise reads once, few, many or a size class.

>NA|NA|TRBJ1-5|TRBV27
CATRTRGRGVGQPQHF
TGTGCCACTCGCACGCGGGGGCGCGGTGTAGGTCAGCCCCAGCATTTT
>NA|NA|TRBJ2-7|TRBV12-3/TRBV12-4
CASSFFSDEQYF
TGTGCCAGCAGTTTTTTTAGCGACGAGCAGTACTTC
>many|TRBD2|TRBJ2-1|TRBV3-1
CAAGGGEQFF
TGTGCCGCGGGGGGTGGTGAGCAGTTCTTC
>NA|TRBD2|TRBJ2-3|TRBV6-2/TRBV6-3
CASSFGLAVITDTQYF
TGTGCCAGCAGTTTCGGACTAGCGGTAATCACAGATACGCAGTATTTT
>NA|NA|TRBJ2-1|TRBV6-2/TRBV6-3
CASSYSSGLYNEQFF
TGTGCCAGCAGTTACTCTAGCGGCTTATACAATGAGCAGTTCTTC
>NA|NA|TRBJ2-7|TRBV5-1
CASSLAGGNSYEQYF
TGCGCCAGCAGCTTGGCCGGCGGGAACTCCTACGAGCAGTACTTC
>few|TRBD2|TRBJ2-2|TRBV7-8
CASSLGLAGDRRWAGELFF
TGTGCCAGCAGCTTAGGGCTAGCGGGAGATAGGAGGTGGGCCGGGGAGCTGTTTTTT
>NA|NA|TRBJ2-5|TRBV27
CASSDDSVRVFPETQYF
TGTGCCAGCAGTGATGACAGTGTAAGGGTCTTTCCAGAGACCCAGTACTTC
>many|NA|TRBJ1-2|TRBV7-9
CASSLGGIDYGYTF
TGTGCCAGCAGCTTAGGGGGTATCGACTATGGCTACACCTTC
>few|TRBD1|TRBJ1-2|TRBV15
CATSRSPIDREYGYTF
TGTGCCACCAGCAGATCCCCGATAGACAGGGAGTATGGCTACACCTTC
>few|NA|TRBJ2-2|TRBV19
CASAGLGYGELFF
TGTGCCAGTGCCGGCTTAGGTTACGGGGAGCTGTTTTTT
>few|TRBD2|TRBJ2-7|TRBV7-9
CASSTAEAGGPGNEQYF
TGTGCCAGCAGCACAGCCGAAGCGGGAGGGCCGGGGAACGAGCAGTACTTC
>few|NA|TRBJ1-5|TRBV7-8
CASSLAPTRAYSNQPQHF
TGTGCCAGCAGCTTAGCCCCAACACGGGCCTATAGCAATCAGCCCCAGCATTTT
>many|TRBD2|TRBJ2-2|TRBV20-1
CSARHIAGHGELFF
TGCAGTGCTCGTCATATAGCGGGACACGGGGAGCTGTTTTTT